This T cell receptor beta chain was observed in a study of T cell responses to AZD1222 COVID-19 vaccine. General study points: CD4 TCRs covered the whole spike, strongest at regions 160-218 and 743-854.

Clones were sequenced by immunoSEQ multiplex PCR, and TCRdb holds only the in-frame ones, with some missing. The data hold about 160,000 clones, with approximately 88% observed a single time. The CDR3 consists of 13 residues. Trimming cost V 7 bases and J 2 bases, with 11 bases left between them. The germline V gene encodes CDR1 SEHNR and CDR2 FQNEAQ (reference sequence). Points on this clone: The antigen is undetermined.

The source was peripheral blood, collected 28 days after the second AZD1222 dose. The rearrangement links TRBV7-9 to TRBJ1-1, with D perhaps TRBD1 (5 bases). This receptor was identified in an adult who received the AZD1222 COVID-19 vaccine. The CDR3 region is CASIPTANTEAFF. DNA of the CDR3: TGTGCCAGCATACCGACAGCTAACACTGAAGCTTTCTTT.